Each of the 7 T cell receptor beta chains below was sequenced from the same sample in a study of identical twins. MiXCR, applied by TCRdb to the 5' RACE reads, yields one record per CDR3 protein. The repertoire has hundreds of thousands of distinct CDR3 sequences, less than 10% of them found once; the top ten carry roughly 0.97%. This sample also appeared in a second study, on yellow fever vaccine responses in identical twins.

The sequencing input was PBMCs. The receptor source for this set is a woman aged 18-29 years in good health.

This clonotype appeared many times. The J gene is TRBJ2-3, the V gene TRBV20-1, with no clear D. Trimming removed 0 bases at V and 0 bases at J, with 10 bases between. Per germline, CDR1 DFQATT and CDR2 SNEGSKA (reference sequence). The CDR3 is 15 amino acids. CDR3 region: CSARDPLISTDTQYF. The DNA for the CDR3 is TGCAGTGCTAGAGATCCCTTGATAAGCACAGATACGCAGTATTTT.

This clonotype has just a few counts. The chain carries TRBV5-1 and TRBJ1-3; 7 nucleotides align to TRBD1. Germline V gene sequence: CDR1 SGHRS, CDR2 YFSETQ. The CDR3 is 16 residues long. Losses at the gene ends were 4 bases for V and 0 bases for J; bases not matched to a gene: 7. The CDR3 bases are TGCGCCAGCAGCCGAGGACAGGCGTCCTCTGGAAACACCATATATTTT. The encoded protein is CASSRGQASSGNTIYF. The variable domain in full, with the rest retrieved from reference TRBV5-1 and TRBJ1-3, is KAGVTQTPRYLIKTRGQQVTLSCSPISGHRSVSWYQQTPGQGLQFLFEYFSETQRNKGNFPGRFSGRQFSNSRSEMNVSTLELGDSALYLCASSRGQASSGNTIYFGEGSWLTVV.

This clonotype occurred a few times. This sequence joins TRBV5-6 and TRBJ1-2, with 8 nucleotides matching TRBD1. The CDR3 has 13 residues. Germline CDR1 SGHDT, CDR2 YYEEEE. J was trimmed by 7 bases and V by 2 bases; bases with no gene match: 4. DNA of the CDR3: TGTGCCAGCAGCTTAGACAGGGGAGGTGGCTACACCTTC. Residues: CASSLDRGGGYTF.

The table lists this clonotype with a few counts. The chain carries TRBV24-1 and TRBJ1-2; the D gene is possibly TRBD1 (6 bases). The CDR3 length is 14 residues. CDR1 is KGHDR and CDR2 is SFDVKD in the germline V gene. V was clipped by 6 bases and J by 7 bases, with 17 bases between them. The CDR3 protein is CATSPSGDVRGYTF. In DNA form, the CDR3 reads TGTGCCACCAGTCCGTCAGGGGACGTCCGTGGCTACACCTTC.

This clonotype was counted ten times or more. The gene calls are TRBV29-1 and TRBJ2-4; 8 positions match TRBD1. CDR3 length equals 15 residues. The trim removed 7 bases at V and 1 base at J, leaving 9 bases unmatched. Germline values: CDR1 SQVTM, CDR2 ANQGSEA. CDR3 DNA: TGCAGCGCCATAGGACAGGGCATCGCCAAAAACATTCAGTACTTC. Amino acid sequence: CSAIGQGIAKNIQYF.

This clonotype was found a few times. This chain links TRBV6-5 with TRBJ2-3, with a weak D call TRBD2 (5 bases). The CDR3 has 17 amino acids. V was trimmed by 7 bases and J by 1 base, leaving 21 bases between them. Germline CDR1 reads MNHEY; CDR2 reads SVGAGI. CDR3 amino acids: CASIHSGPGIGTDTQYF. In nucleotides, the CDR3 is TGTGCCAGCATTCACTCGGGTCCGGGAATAGGCACAGATACGCAGTATTTT.

The chain uses TRBV28 and TRBJ2-1; D uncertain. Germline CDR1 reads MDHEN; CDR2 reads SYDVKM. The CDR3 sequence is 15 residues long. V gave up 1 base and J gave up 0 bases, with 7 bases separating them. Here the CDR3 reads CASSLYANSYNEQFF. CDR3 nucleotide sequence: TGTGCCAGCAGTTTATATGCGAACTCCTACAATGAGCAGTTCTTC.